What follows are 21 T cell receptor beta chains derived from one specimen sequenced in a study of T cell repertoires in cytomegalovirus infection. TCRdb re-called the reads with MiXCR, one entry per CDR3 protein. The table shows fewer than 200,000 distinct CDR3 sequences, with 15% to 20% occurring only once. The sequenced sample consisted of PBMCs. The receptors were gathered from a human donor in good health (CMV status not recorded). Some clones in this sample may be carry-over from other donors' samples.

This clonotype has ten or more counts. V usage is TRBV11-3 and J usage is TRBJ2-2, with D possibly TRBD1 on 5 matching bases. The CDR3 consists of 14 residues. Germline lookup yields CDR1 SGHNT and CDR2 YENEEA. V was trimmed by 5 bases and J by 7 bases, leaving 14 bases between them. CDR3: CASSLEGAGGELFF. The CDR3 nucleotides are TGTGCCAGCAGCCTGGAAGGGGCTGGCGGGGAGCTGTTTTTT.

J is TRBJ2-2 and V is TRBV7-9; no reliable D call. Germline V gene lookup returns CDR1 SEHNR and CDR2 FQNEAQ (reference sequence). CDR3 size: 14 residues. The V end lost 5 bases, the J end lost 1 base, and 8 bases lay between the germline ends. In DNA, the CDR3 is TGTGCCAGCAGCCGCTGGGAGAACACCGGGGAGCTGTTTTTT. It encodes CASSRWENTGELFF.

The chain is built from TRBV6-2 or TRBV6-3 and TRBJ2-7; no definite D call. Germline-derived CDR1 and CDR2 are MNHEY and SVGEGT. V lost 0 bases and J 1 base, leaving 10 bases between the germline ends. This CDR3 is built from 15 residues. CDR3 amino acids: CASSYSVGTSYEQYF. The CDR3 nucleotides read TGTGCCAGCAGTTACTCTGTAGGAACGTCCTACGAGCAGTACTTC.

This clonotype has only a few counts. The chain joins TRBV28 to TRBJ2-4; 11 bases fit TRBD1. Germline CDR1 is MDHEN and CDR2 is SYDVKM. V shed 2 bases, J shed 2 bases, and the junction held 5 bases outside the gene matches. CDR3 length: 17 residues. CDR3 nucleotides: TGTGCCAGCAGTTTAAGGTGGGACAGGGGGACCAAAAACATTCAGTACTTC. The encoded protein is CASSLRWDRGTKNIQYF.

In its sample, this clonotype was seen a few times. V usage is TRBV7-9 and J usage is TRBJ2-7; 7 bases are shared with TRBD1. This CDR3 has 15 amino acids. V shed 5 bases, J shed 2 bases, and the junction held 9 bases outside the gene matches. Germline CDR1 and CDR2: SEHNR and FQNEAQ (reference sequence). CDR3 in DNA: TGTGCCAGCAGCCCCAAGACAGGGCGCGCCTACGAGCAGTACTTC. Translation: CASSPKTGRAYEQYF. Looking up the rest from reference TRBV7-9 and TRBJ2-7 gives the full variable domain: DTGVSQNPRHKITKRGQNVTFRCDPISEHNRLYWYRQTLGQGPEFLTYFQNEAQLEKSRLLSDRFSAERPKGSFSTLEIQRTEQGDSAMYLCASSPKTGRAYEQYFGPGTRLTVT.

The chain couples TRBV6-1 to TRBJ1-4, with 8 positions matching TRBD1. The germline CDR1 and CDR2 sequences are MNHNS and SASEGT. V lost 4 bases, J lost 2 bases, and 12 bases stayed unmatched. The CDR3 extends over 18 amino acids. CDR3 coding DNA: TGTGCCAGCAGTGGATTCCTGACAGGGGAGATGACTAATGAAAAACTGTTTTTT. Encoded protein: CASSGFLTGEMTNEKLFF.

This clonotype was detected many times. The chain combines TRBV7-8 with TRBJ1-6; 9 bases agree with TRBD1. V was pared by 6 bases and J by 10 bases, with 10 bases of the junction left unmatched. Germline V gene lookup returns CDR1 SGHVS and CDR2 FQNEAQ. There are 15 residues in the CDR3. The CDR3 is CASREGGQGLSPLHF. CDR3 DNA: TGTGCCAGCAGGGAAGGGGGACAGGGACTCTCACCCCTCCACTTT.

The rearrangement uses TRBV2 and TRBJ2-1; 12 bases map to TRBD1. J was trimmed by 7 bases and V by 4 bases; bases with no gene match: 5. Germline CDR1 SNHLY, CDR2 FYNNEI. The CDR3 length is 15 residues. The CDR3 DNA reads TGTGCCAGCAGTGCCCCGGGACAGGGGGCGAATGAGCAGTTCTTC. It codes for CASSAPGQGANEQFF.

The chain links TRBV20-1 to TRBJ2-3, with 8 bases that match TRBD2. The V gene's germline CDR1 is DFQATT and CDR2 SNEGSKA (reference sequence). Trimming cost V 2 bases and J 3 bases; bases outside gene matches: 7. The CDR3 contains 15 residues. In DNA form, the CDR3 reads TGCAGTGCTAGAAGTGATAGCGGGGTGACAGATACGCAGTATTTT. This gives the protein CSARSDSGVTDTQYF.

There are a few counts of this clonotype. The CDR3 protein is CASSLVSAANYGYTF. The DNA of the CDR3 is TGCGCCAGCAGCTTGGTATCGGCAGCTAACTATGGCTACACCTTC. V gene TRBV5-1 combines with J gene TRBJ1-2; no definite D call. Germline CDR1 and CDR2: SGHRS and YFSETQ. The CDR3 has 15 residues. V was clipped by 0 bases and J by 0 bases, with 9 bases between them.

The chain links TRBV7-8 to TRBJ2-7; D call uncertain. Trimming left V 2 bases short and J 1 base short, with 12 bases between. CDR1 is SGHVS, CDR2 FQNEAQ, per germline. This CDR3 is 15 amino acids long. DNA for the CDR3: TGTGCCAGCAGCTTATCTCGGCAGGTGTCCTACGAGCAGTACTTC. Amino acid sequence: CASSLSRQVSYEQYF. Together with reference TRBV7-8 and TRBJ2-7, the CDR3 gives the full variable domain: GAGVSQSPRYKVAKRGQDVALRCDPISGHVSLFWYQQALGQGPEFLTYFQNEAQLDKSGLPSDRFFAERPEGSVSTLKIQRTQQEDSAVYLCASSLSRQVSYEQYFGPGTRLTVT.

The chain is built from TRBV20-1 and TRBJ2-1; TRBD1 matches at 10 bases. The V gene end was trimmed by 5 bases and the J gene end by 6 bases; junction bases not matched to a gene: 4. CDR3 length: 13 amino acids. Germline CDR1 is DFQATT and CDR2 is SNEGSKA (reference sequence). The CDR3 nucleotides read TGCAGTGCTCCCCGGACAGGGGGCAATGAGCAGTTCTTC. Its protein is CSAPRTGGNEQFF.

J is TRBJ1-1 and V is TRBV7-3; D perhaps matches TRBD1 (6 bases). CDR3 length equals 14 residues. Germline assignment: CDR1 SGHTA and CDR2 FQGTGA. Trimming took 5 bases from V and 1 from J, leaving 11 bases between them. CDR3: CASSPGHQNTEAFF. The CDR3, as DNA: TGTGCCAGCAGCCCGGGACACCAGAACACTGAAGCTTTCTTT.

A few counts support this clonotype. The chain employs TRBV3-1 and TRBJ2-2; D remains unclear. The germline CDR1 and CDR2 sequences are LGHDT and YNNKEL (reference sequence). Trimming removed 2 bases from V and 10 bases from J, with 8 bases in between. The CDR3 has 12 residues. DNA of the CDR3: TGTGCCAGCAGCCAAAACCGGGCGGAGCTGTTTTTT. This gives the protein CASSQNRAELFF.

This clonotype was found many times. The chain carries TRBV6-6 and TRBJ1-5; 9 nucleotides line up with TRBD1. Germline CDR1 and CDR2: MNHNY and SVGAGI (reference sequence). This CDR3 has 14 residues. J was trimmed by 1 base and V by 6 bases; bases with no gene match: 1. The CDR3 region is CASRGQGSNQPQHF. The CDR3 nucleotides read TGTGCCAGCAGAGGACAGGGGAGCAATCAGCCCCAGCATTTT.

This clonotype has ten or more counts. V is TRBV7-2 and J is TRBJ2-5; D perhaps matches TRBD1 (6 bases). CDR1 and CDR2 (germline): SGHTA, FQGNSA. The length of the CDR3 is 15 residues. The germline V and J ends were trimmed by 1 base and 5 bases, with 14 bases remaining between them. CDR3 in DNA: TGTGCCAGCAGCTTAGTGTGGGGGCAGCGTGAGACCCAGTACTTC. Its translation: CASSLVWGQRETQYF.

As concerns this clonotype: The CDR3 carries no conserved terminal phenylalanine or tryptophan, so it likely arises from a read error. V gene TRBV28 combines with J gene TRBJ2-1; 10 nucleotides align to TRBD2. Trimming took 3 bases from V and 10 from J; bases not matched to a gene: 9. CDR3 size: 15 residues. Germline V lookup: CDR1 MDHEN, CDR2 SYDVKM. The CDR3 coding sequence is TGTGCCAGCAGTTTGCGGACTAGCGGTCTTGGGGAGCAGTTCTTA. As protein: CASSLRTSGLGEQFL.

There are many counts of this clonotype. The chain links TRBV11-3 to TRBJ1-1; weak D call: TRBD1 (5 bases). The CDR3 consists of 15 residues. Germline values: CDR1 SGHNT, CDR2 YENEEA. Trimming removed 5 bases from V and 1 base from J, with 14 bases in between. In nucleotides, the CDR3 is TGTGCCAGCAGCCCGTCCCCGGGGGGGAACACTGAAGCTTTCTTT. It specifies CASSPSPGGNTEAFF.

This chain joins TRBV28 and TRBJ1-6; TRBD1 matches at 7 bases. V lost 8 bases to trimming and J lost 10 bases; unmatched junction nucleotides: 14. Germline values: CDR1 MDHEN, CDR2 SYDVKM. This CDR3 is 15 amino acids long. The CDR3 is CASRWDRKGGSPLHF. The CDR3 DNA follows: TGTGCCAGCCGGTGGGACAGAAAAGGGGGGTCACCCCTCCACTTT.

This clonotype occurred a few times. The rearrangement joins TRBV12-3 or TRBV12-4 to TRBJ2-5; unclear D gene. Trimming pared 5 bases from V and 4 bases from J, leaving 14 bases between. The CDR3 has 14 residues. CDR3 DNA sequence: TGTGCCAGCAGTGGCGGTAGGGTTCGAGAGACCCAGTACTTC. Protein sequence: CASSGGRVRETQYF.

The chain couples TRBV6-2 or TRBV6-3 to TRBJ2-1; 7 nucleotides agree with TRBD2. Losses at the gene ends were 6 bases for V and 1 base for J; bases not matched to a gene: 3. The CDR3 has 14 amino acids. Germline V gene sequence: CDR1 MNHEY, CDR2 SVGEGT. CDR3 nucleotides: TGTGCCAGCAGGGCCGGGGGGTCCTACAATGAGCAGTTCTTC. Protein sequence: CASRAGGSYNEQFF.